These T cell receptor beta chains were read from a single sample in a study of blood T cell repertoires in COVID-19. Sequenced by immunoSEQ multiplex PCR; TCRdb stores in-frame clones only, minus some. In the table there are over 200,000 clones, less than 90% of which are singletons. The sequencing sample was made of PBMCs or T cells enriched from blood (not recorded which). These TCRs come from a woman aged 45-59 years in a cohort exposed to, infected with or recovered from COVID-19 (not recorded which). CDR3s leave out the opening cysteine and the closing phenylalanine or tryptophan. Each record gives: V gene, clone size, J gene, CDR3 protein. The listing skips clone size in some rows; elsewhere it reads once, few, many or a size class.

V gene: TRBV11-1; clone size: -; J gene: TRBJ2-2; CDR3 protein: ASSLGGADTGELF
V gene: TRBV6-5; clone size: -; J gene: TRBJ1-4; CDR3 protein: ASTSRQGPKLF
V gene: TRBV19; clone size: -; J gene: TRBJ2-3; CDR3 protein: ASSILGLADTDTQY
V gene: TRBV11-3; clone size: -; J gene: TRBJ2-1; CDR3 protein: ASSLGGTRVDEQF
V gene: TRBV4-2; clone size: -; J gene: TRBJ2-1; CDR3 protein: ASSQDTSGVFDEQF
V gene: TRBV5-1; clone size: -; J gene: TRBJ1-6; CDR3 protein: ASSNSSSPLH
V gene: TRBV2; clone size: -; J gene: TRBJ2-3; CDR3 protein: ASSRLAGGLDTQY
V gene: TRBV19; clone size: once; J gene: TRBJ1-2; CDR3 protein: ASSSIAEINYGYT
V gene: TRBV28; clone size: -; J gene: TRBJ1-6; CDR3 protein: ASTARSSPLH
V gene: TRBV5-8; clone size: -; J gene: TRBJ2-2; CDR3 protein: ASSLEGGHYTGELF
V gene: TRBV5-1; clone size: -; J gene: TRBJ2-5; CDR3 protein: ASSLKLAGGTQY
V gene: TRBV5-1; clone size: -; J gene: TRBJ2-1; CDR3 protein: ASSLSRPSYNEQF
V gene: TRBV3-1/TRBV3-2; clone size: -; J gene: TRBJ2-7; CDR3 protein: ASSHMRRSYEQY
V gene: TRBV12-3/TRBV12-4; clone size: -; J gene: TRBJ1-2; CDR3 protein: ASSFSVVGYT
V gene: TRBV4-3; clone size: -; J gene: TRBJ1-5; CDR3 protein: ASSQDVGQGWSPQH
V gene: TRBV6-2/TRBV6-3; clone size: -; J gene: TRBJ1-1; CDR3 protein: ASSYSTLEGAQAF
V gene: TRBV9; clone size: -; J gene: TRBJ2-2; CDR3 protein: ASSVDGYGELF
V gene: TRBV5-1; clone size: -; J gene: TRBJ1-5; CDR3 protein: ASSAVGGDGQPQH
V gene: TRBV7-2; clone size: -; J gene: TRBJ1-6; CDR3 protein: ASSPLASQPHSPLH
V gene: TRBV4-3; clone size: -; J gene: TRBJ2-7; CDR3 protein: ASSQWAGGQYEQY
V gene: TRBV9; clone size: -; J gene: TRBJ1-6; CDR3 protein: ASSVDGRQSPLH
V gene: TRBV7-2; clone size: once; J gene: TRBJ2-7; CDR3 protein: ASSLLGGAGYEQY
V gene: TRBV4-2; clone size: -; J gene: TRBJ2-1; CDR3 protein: ASSHTRQRYNNEQF